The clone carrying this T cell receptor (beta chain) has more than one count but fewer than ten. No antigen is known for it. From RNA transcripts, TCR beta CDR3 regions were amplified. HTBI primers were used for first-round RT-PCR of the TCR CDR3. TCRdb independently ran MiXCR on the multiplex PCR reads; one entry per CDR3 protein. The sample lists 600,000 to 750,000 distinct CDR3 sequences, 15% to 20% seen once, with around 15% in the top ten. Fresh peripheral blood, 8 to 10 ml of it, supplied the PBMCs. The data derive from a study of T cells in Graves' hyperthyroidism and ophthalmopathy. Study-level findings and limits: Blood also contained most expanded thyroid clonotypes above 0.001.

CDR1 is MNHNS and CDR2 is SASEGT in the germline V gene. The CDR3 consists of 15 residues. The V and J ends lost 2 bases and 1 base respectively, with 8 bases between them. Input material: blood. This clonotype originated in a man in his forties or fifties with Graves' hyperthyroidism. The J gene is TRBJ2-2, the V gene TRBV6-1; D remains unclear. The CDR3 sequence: CASSESSGNTGELFF. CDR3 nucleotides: TGTGCCAGCAGTGAAAGTTCAGGGAACACCGGGGAGCTGTTTTTT.